These 5 T cell receptor beta chains share one sample of origin, sequenced in a study of vaccination and CD4 T cells after COVID-19. For these TCRs, the target antigens are not known. The Oncomine TCR Beta short-read assay was what sequenced the DNA obtained from cultured CD4+ T cells. TCRdb re-called the PCR reads through MiXCR, storing one row per CDR3 protein. Of about 14,000 distinct CDR3 sequences listed, approximately 50% are singletons. The sample's treatment: roughly 11-day PBMC culture with coronavirus spike peptide pools or control peptides (ViraFEST assay). The material sequenced was CD4+ T cells from blood, cultured in vitro. The receptors shown here come from a human donor who had recovered from COVID-19.

This clonotype has more than one count but fewer than ten. The rearrangement joins TRBV25-1 to TRBJ1-4; D perhaps matches TRBD1 (5 bases). This CDR3 is 15 amino acids long. Trimming removed 9 bases from V and 2 bases from J, with 16 bases in between. CDR1 is MGHDK and CDR2 is SYGVNS in the germline V gene. CDR3 sequence: CARGQGRATNEKLFF. Written as DNA, the CDR3 is TGTGCCAGGGGGCAGGGAAGGGCTACTAATGAAAAACTGTTTTTT.

This clonotype was picked up a small number of times. This rearrangement joins TRBV20-1 to TRBJ2-3; 8 bases line up with TRBD1. V was clipped by 8 bases and J by 5 bases; unmatched bases: 6. CDR1 is DFQATT, CDR2 SNEGSKA, per germline (reference sequence). This CDR3 has 12 amino acids. The CDR3 nucleotides read TGCAGTCTAGGACAGGGTGAAGATACGCAGTATTTT. Its protein is CSLGQGEDTQYF.

The CDR3, as DNA: TGTGCCAGCAGCATTGACAGGGGGAATCAGCCCCAGCATTTT. It encodes CASSIDRGNQPQHF. This chain joins TRBV27 and TRBJ1-5; 9 bases are shared with TRBD1. J gave up 4 bases and V 6 bases, and 4 bases lay outside the gene matches. The CDR3 is 14 amino acids. Germline V CDR1 and CDR2: MNHEY, SMNVEV (reference sequence).

The chain carries TRBV7-8 and TRBJ1-3; D is undetermined. CDR1 is SGHVS, CDR2 FQNEAQ, per germline. The V end lost 3 bases, the J end lost 4 bases, and 10 bases lay between the germline ends. The CDR3 has 14 residues. CDR3 bases: TGTGCCAGCAGCTTCCGGGGAGGAGGAAACACCATATATTTT. Amino acid sequence: CASSFRGGGNTIYF.

This clonotype has more than one count but fewer than ten. The CDR3 region is CASGQGFSPLHF. The CDR3 DNA reads TGTGCCAGCGGACAGGGTTTTTCACCCCTCCACTTT. This chain uses TRBV27 with TRBJ1-6; TRBD1 aligns across 8 bases. The germline gives CDR1 MNHEY, CDR2 SMNVEV (reference sequence). The CDR3 contains 12 residues. The ends lost 8 bases at V and 9 bases at J; junction bases unmatched: 3.